A selection of T cell receptor beta chains follows, all from one sample in a study of graft-versus-host responses after intestinal transplantation. The antigens these receptors bind are not known. Produced via immunoSEQ multiplex PCR; TCRdb's table is partial and in-frame only. Altogether about 110,000 clones are present, about 91% being singletons, with the ten largest covering less than 0.85%. The specimen comprised unstimulated CD4+ T cells sorted from spleen or lymph node cells, sampled before transplant. These receptors all stem from a human donor who was the organ donor for an intestinal transplant. CDR3s include the opening cysteine and the closing phenylalanine or tryptophan. A D gene is named only where the DNA matches it firmly. Size is stated for part of the rows, as once, few or many counts, or as a class when the clone is expanded.

CDR3	DNA	V	J	D	size
CASSPISGTGTTTDTQYF	TGTGCCAGCTCACCCATCTCCGGGACAGGGACCACAACGGATACGCAGTATTTT	TRBV18	TRBJ2-3	TRBD1	NA
CASRHPNEKLFF	TGTGCCAGCAGGCACCCTAATGAAAAACTGTTTTTT	TRBV6-6	TRBJ1-4	NA	NA
CASMIRLNTEAFF	TGTGCCAGCATGATCAGACTGAACACTGAAGCTTTCTTT	TRBV6-5	TRBJ1-1	NA	few
CASSAYRGYSPLHF	TGTGCCAGCAGTGCTTACAGAGGGTACTCACCCCTCCACTTT	TRBV6-1	TRBJ1-6	NA	NA
CAISESPRIAGADTQYF	TGTGCCATCAGTGAGTCGCCCCGGATAGCGGGGGCAGATACGCAGTATTTT	TRBV10-3	TRBJ2-3	TRBD2	few
CASSFHRYDEKLFF	TGTGCCAGCAGTTTCCACCGCTACGATGAAAAACTGTTTTTT	TRBV2	TRBJ1-4	NA	few
CASSPGTGYNEQFF	TGTGCCAGCAGCCCAGGCACAGGGTACAATGAGCAGTTCTTC	TRBV5-4	TRBJ2-1	NA	once
CASSRVGSGNTIYF	TGTGCCAGCAGCCGCGTAGGATCTGGAAACACCATATATTTT	TRBV11-2	TRBJ1-3	NA	NA
CASSYSGSQPNEKLFF	TGTGCCAGCAGTTACTCGGGTAGTCAACCTAATGAAAAACTGTTTTTT	TRBV6-5	TRBJ1-4	NA	NA
CASSLASSTDTQYF	TGCGCCAGCAGCTTGGCCTCTAGCACAGATACGCAGTATTTT	TRBV5-1	TRBJ2-3	NA	NA
CASSQVGGSNSPLHF	TGTGCCAGCAGCCAGGTAGGGGGTTCTAATTCACCCCTCCACTTT	TRBV14	TRBJ1-6	NA	NA
CASSTDTGQTPGQYF	TGTGCCAGCAGCACCGATACAGGACAAACCCCCGGGCAGTACTTC	TRBV21-1	TRBJ2-7	NA	few
CASRAGVPYNEQFF	TGTGCCAGCAGGGCAGGGGTTCCCTACAATGAGCAGTTCTTC	TRBV2	TRBJ2-1	NA	NA
CASSFRGPSTDTQYF	TGCGCCAGCAGCTTCCGCGGGCCTAGCACAGATACGCAGTATTTT	TRBV5-1	TRBJ2-3	NA	NA
CASSRNIQGQGAVANEKLFF	TGTGCCAGCAGCCGAAACATTCAAGGACAGGGGGCAGTAGCTAATGAAAAACTGTTTTTT	TRBV5-5	TRBJ1-4	TRBD1	NA
CAISEDHWAEAFF	TGTGCCATCAGTGAGGACCATTGGGCTGAAGCTTTCTTT	TRBV10-3	TRBJ1-1	NA	NA
CASSLGVPRRQGSNQPQHF	TGCGCCAGCAGCTTGGGGGTACCACGGAGGCAGGGAAGCAATCAGCCCCAGCATTTT	TRBV5-1	TRBJ1-5	NA	NA
CASSLNSNQPQHF	TGTGCTAGCAGCTTAAATAGCAATCAGCCCCAGCATTTT	TRBV7-7	TRBJ1-5	NA	NA
CAWSVYSNQPQHF	TGTGCCTGGAGCGTATATAGCAATCAGCCCCAGCATTTT	TRBV30	TRBJ1-5	NA	NA
CASIGTSGRGEQFF	TGTGCCAGCATCGGGACTAGCGGGAGGGGTGAGCAGTTCTTC	TRBV6-1	TRBJ2-1	TRBD2	NA
CASSFGPQGSPLHF	TGTGCCAGCAGTTTCGGGCCCCAGGGTTCACCCCTCCACTTT	TRBV28	TRBJ1-6	NA	NA
CASSPRKGAGDTQYF	TGTGCCAGCTCACCACGAAAAGGTGCCGGAGATACGCAGTATTTT	TRBV18	TRBJ2-3	NA	NA
CASRSGGPPQETQYF	TGTGCCAGCAGGAGTGGGGGGCCCCCCCAAGAGACCCAGTACTTC	TRBV6-5	TRBJ2-5	NA	NA
CASSYRGENQPQHF	TGTGCCAGCAGTTATCGGGGGGAGAATCAGCCCCAGCATTTT	TRBV6-6	TRBJ1-5	NA	NA
CASSLVGLAGISSSYNEQFF	TGCGCCAGCAGCTTGGTTGGGCTAGCGGGGATTTCGAGCTCCTACAATGAGCAGTTCTTC	TRBV5-1	TRBJ2-1	TRBD2	NA